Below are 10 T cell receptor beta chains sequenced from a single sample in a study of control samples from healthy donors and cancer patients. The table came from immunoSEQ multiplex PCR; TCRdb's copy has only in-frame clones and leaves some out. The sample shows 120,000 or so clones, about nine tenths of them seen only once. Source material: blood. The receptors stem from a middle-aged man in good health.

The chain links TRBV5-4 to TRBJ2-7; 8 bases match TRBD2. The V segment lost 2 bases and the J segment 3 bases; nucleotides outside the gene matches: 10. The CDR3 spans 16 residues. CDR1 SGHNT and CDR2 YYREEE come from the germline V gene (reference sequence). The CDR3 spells CASSFGGTGGYYEQYF. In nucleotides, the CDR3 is TGTGCCAGCAGCTTTGGTGGCACGGGGGGGTACTACGAGCAGTACTTC.

CDR3 DNA sequence: TGTGCCAGTAATCTAAGAACCTATAATTCACCCCTCCACTTT. Its protein is CASNLRTYNSPLHF. The gene calls are TRBV19 and TRBJ1-6; D call uncertain. V was clipped by 7 bases and J by 2 bases, with 9 bases between them. CDR1 and CDR2 (germline): LNHDA, SQIVND (reference sequence). CDR3 length equals 14 residues. Full variable domain (outside the CDR3, taken from reference TRBV19 and TRBJ1-6): DGGITQSPKYLFRKEGQNVTLSCEQNLNHDAMYWYRQDPGQGLRLIYYSQIVNDFQKGDIAEGYSVSREKKESFPLTVTSAQKNPTAFYLCASNLRTYNSPLHFGNGTRLTVT.

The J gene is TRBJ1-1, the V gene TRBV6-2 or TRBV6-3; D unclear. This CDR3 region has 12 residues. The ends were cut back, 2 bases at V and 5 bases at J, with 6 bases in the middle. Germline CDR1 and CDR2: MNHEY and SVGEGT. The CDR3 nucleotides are TGTGCCAGCAGTTACGTGGGAACTGAAGCTTTCTTT. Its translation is CASSYVGTEAFF.

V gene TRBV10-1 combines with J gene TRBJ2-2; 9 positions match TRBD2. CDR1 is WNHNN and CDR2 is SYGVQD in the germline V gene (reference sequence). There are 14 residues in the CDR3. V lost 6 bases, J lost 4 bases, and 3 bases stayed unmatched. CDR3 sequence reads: CASRGTSFTGELFF. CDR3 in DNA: TGCGCCAGCAGGGGGACTAGCTTCACCGGGGAGCTGTTTTTT.

CDR3 residues: CASSSSGTDGNTIYF. The CDR3 DNA sequence: TGTGCCAGCAGCTCAAGTGGGACAGACGGAAACACCATATATTTT. The V gene is TRBV6-5, the J gene TRBJ1-3; 7 nucleotides match TRBD1. V was clipped by 6 bases and J by 4 bases; unmatched bases: 9. In germline, CDR1 is MNHEY, CDR2 SVGAGI. This CDR3 contains 15 residues.

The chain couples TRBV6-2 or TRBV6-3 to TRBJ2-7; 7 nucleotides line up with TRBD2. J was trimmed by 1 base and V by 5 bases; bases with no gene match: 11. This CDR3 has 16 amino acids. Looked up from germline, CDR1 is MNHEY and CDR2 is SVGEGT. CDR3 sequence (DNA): TGTGCCAGCAGTGACCCGGGGGGATTAAGTTCCTACGAGCAGTACTTC. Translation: CASSDPGGLSSYEQYF.

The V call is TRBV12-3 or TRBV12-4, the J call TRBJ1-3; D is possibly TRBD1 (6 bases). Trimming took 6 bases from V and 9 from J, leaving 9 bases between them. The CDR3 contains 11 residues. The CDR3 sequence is CASSQGTTIYF. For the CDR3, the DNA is TGTGCCAGCAGCCAGGGGACCACCATATATTTT.

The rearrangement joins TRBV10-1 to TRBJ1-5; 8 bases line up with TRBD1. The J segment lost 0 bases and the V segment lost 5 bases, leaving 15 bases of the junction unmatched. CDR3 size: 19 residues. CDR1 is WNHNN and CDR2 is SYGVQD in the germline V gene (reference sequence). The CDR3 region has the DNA TGCGCCAGCAGTTCGCCGACAGGACAGGGATCATATAGCAATCAGCCCCAGCATTTT. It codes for CASSSPTGQGSYSNQPQHF.

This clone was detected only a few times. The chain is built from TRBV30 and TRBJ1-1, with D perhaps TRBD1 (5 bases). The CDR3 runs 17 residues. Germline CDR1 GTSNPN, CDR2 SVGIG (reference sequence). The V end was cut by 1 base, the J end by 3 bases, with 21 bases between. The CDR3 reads CAWSDGAYLERDTEAFF. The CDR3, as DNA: TGTGCCTGGAGTGACGGGGCCTACTTGGAGAGGGACACTGAAGCTTTCTTT.

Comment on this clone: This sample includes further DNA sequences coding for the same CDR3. The CDR3 region is CASSLAGGANTGELFF. In nucleotides, the CDR3 is TGCGCCAGCAGCTTGGCCGGGGGAGCTAACACCGGGGAGCTGTTTTTT. The chain carries TRBV5-1 and TRBJ2-2; D perhaps matches TRBD2 (6 bases). Between the trimmed V and J ends, which lost 0 bases and 2 bases, there was a span of 11 bases. Germline V CDR1 and CDR2: SGHRS, YFSETQ. The CDR3 is 16 residues long.